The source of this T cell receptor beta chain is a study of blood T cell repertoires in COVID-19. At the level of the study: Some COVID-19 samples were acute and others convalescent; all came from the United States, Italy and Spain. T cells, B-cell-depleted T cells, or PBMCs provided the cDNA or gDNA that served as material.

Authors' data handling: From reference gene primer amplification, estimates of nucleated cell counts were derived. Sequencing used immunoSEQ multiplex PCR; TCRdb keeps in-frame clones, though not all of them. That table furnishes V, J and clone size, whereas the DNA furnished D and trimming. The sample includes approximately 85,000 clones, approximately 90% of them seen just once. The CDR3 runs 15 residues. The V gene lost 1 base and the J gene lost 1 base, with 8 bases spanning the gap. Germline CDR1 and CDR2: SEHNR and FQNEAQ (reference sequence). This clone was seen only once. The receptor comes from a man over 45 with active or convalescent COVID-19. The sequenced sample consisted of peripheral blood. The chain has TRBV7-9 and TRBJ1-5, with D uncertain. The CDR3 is CASSLDGRSNQPQHF. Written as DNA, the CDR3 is TGTGCCAGCAGCTTAGATGGCAGGAGCAATCAGCCCCAGCATTTT.